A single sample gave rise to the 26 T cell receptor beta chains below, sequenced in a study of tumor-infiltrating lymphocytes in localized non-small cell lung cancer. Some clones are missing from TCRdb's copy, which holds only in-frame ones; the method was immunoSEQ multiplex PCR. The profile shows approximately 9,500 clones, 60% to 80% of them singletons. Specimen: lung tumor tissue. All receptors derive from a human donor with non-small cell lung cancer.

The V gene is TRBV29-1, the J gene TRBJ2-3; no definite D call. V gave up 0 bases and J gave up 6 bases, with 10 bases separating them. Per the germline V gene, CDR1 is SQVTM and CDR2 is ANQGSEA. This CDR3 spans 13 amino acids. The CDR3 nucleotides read TGCAGCGTTGAAGATGCGGCCCCGGATACGCAGTATTTT. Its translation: CSVEDAAPDTQYF.

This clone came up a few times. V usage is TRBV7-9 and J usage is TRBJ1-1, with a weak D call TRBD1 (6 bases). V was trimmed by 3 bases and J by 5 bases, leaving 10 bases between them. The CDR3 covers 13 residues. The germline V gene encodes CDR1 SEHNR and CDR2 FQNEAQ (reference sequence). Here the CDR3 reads CASSLKGGTEAFF. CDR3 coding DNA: TGTGCCAGCAGCTTGAAAGGGGGGACTGAAGCTTTCTTT.

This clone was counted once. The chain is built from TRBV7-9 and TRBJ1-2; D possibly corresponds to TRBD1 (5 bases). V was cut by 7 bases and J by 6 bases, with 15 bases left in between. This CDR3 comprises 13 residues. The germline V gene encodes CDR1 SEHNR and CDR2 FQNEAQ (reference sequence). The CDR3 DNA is TGTGCCAGCACCCTAGGGCAGGGAAATGGCTACACCTTC. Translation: CASTLGQGNGYTF.

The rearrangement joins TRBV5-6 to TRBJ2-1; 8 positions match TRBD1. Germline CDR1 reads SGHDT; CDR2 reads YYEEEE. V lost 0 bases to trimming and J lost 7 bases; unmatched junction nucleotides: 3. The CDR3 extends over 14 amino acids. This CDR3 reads CASSLVTGANEQFF. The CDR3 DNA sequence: TGTGCCAGCAGCTTGGTGACAGGGGCGAATGAGCAGTTCTTC.

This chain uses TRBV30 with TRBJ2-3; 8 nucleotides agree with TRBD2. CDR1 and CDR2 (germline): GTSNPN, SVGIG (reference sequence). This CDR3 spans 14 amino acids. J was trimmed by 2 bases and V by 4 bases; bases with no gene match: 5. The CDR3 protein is CAWKDSGNTDTQYF. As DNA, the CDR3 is TGTGCCTGGAAGGATAGCGGGAACACAGATACGCAGTATTTT.

In DNA, the CDR3 is TGCGCCAGCAGCTTCGGGACAGGGGGCCTTCCTAACTATGGCTACACCTTC. Protein product: CASSFGTGGLPNYGYTF. The rearrangement joins TRBV5-1 to TRBJ1-2; TRBD1 agrees at 12 bases. The CDR3 is 17 amino acids. V lost 2 bases to trimming and J lost 0 bases; unmatched junction nucleotides: 5. From germline, CDR1 is SGHRS and CDR2 YFSETQ.

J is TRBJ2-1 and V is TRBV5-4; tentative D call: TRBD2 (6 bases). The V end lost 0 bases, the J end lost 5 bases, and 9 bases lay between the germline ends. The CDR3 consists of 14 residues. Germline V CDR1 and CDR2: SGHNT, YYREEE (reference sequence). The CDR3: CASSLGGRNNEQFF. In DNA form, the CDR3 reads TGTGCCAGCAGCTTGGGTGGGAGGAACAATGAGCAGTTCTTC.

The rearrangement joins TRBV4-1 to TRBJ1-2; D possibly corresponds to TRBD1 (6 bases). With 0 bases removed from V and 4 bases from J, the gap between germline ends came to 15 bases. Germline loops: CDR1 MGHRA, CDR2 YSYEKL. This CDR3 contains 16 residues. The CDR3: CASSQDWTAGVYGYTF. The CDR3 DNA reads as TGCGCCAGCAGCCAAGATTGGACAGCGGGGGTCTATGGCTACACCTTC.

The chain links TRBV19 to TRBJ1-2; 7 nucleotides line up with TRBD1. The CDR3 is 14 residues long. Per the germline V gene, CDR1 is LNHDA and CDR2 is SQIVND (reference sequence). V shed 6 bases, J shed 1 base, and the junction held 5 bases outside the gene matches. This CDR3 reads CASRDGTVNYGYTF. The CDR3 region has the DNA TGTGCCAGTAGGGACGGGACAGTTAACTATGGCTACACCTTC.

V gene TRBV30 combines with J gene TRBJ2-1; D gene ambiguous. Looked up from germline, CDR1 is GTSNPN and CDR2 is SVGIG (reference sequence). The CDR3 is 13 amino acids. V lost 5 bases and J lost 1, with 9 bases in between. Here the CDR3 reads CAWGASSYNEQFF. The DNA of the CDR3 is TGTGCCTGGGGAGCAAGTTCCTACAATGAGCAGTTCTTC.

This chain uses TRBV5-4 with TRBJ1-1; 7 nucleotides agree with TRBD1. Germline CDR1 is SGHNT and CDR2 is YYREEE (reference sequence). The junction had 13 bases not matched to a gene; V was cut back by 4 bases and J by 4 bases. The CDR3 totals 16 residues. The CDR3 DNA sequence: TGTGCCAGCAGCCAGACAGGGATCTCTACTGGCACTGAAGCTTTCTTT. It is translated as CASSQTGISTGTEAFF.

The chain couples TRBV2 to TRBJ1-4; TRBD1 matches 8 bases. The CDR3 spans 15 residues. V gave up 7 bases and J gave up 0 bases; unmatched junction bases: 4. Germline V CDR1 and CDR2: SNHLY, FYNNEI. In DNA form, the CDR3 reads TGTGCCAGCATAAAACAGGGGGCAACTAATGAAAAACTGTTTTTT. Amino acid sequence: CASIKQGATNEKLFF.

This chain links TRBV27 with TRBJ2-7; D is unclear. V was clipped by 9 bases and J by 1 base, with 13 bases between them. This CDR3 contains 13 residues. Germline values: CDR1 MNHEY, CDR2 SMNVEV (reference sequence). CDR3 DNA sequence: TGTGCCAGTGGGCCCGCTAATTCCTACGAGCAGTACTTC. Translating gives CASGPANSYEQYF.

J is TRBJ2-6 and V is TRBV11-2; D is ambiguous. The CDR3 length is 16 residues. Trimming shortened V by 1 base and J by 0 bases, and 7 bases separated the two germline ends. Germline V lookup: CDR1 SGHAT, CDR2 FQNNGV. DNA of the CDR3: TGTGCCAGCAGCTTAGGGGTGTACTCTGGGGCCAACGTCCTGACTTTC. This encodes CASSLGVYSGANVLTF.

The CDR3 region is CASSQEEGPGALHTQYF. In nucleotides, the CDR3 is TGTGCCAGCAGCCAAGAAGAGGGGCCGGGGGCCTTACATACGCAGTATTTT. The V call is TRBV4-2, the J call TRBJ2-3; D possibly matches TRBD1 or TRBD2 (6 bases each). This CDR3 has 17 amino acids. Germline V gene data show CDR1 as LGHNA and CDR2 as YNFKEQ. V was clipped by 0 bases and J by 7 bases, with 20 bases between them.

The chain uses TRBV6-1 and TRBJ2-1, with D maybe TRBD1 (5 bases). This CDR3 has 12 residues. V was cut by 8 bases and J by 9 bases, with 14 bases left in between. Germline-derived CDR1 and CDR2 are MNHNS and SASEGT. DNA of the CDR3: TGTGCCAGCGTCCAGGGTACCGGTGAGCAGTTCTTC. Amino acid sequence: CASVQGTGEQFF.

In DNA form, the CDR3 reads TGTGCCAGCAGCTTGCTCGAGCGGGGGGATGAGCAGTTCTTC. Translation: CASSLLERGDEQFF. The chain recombines TRBV5-5 with TRBJ2-1, with 9 positions matching TRBD2. Germline V gene data show CDR1 as SGHKS and CDR2 as YYEKEE (reference sequence). V lost 1 base, J lost 8 bases, and 4 bases stayed unmatched. The CDR3 has 14 amino acids.

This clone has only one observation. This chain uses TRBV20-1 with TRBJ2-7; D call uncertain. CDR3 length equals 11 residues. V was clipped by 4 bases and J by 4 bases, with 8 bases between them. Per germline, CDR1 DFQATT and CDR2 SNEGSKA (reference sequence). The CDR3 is CSATSRYEQYF. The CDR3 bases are TGCAGTGCTACCTCAAGATACGAGCAGTACTTC.

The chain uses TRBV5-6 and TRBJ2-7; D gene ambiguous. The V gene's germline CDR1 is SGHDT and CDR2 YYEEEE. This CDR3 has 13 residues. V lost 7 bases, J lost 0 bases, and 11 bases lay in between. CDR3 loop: CASSSSSSYEQYF. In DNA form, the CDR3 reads TGTGCCAGCTCGTCTAGTAGCTCCTACGAGCAGTACTTC.

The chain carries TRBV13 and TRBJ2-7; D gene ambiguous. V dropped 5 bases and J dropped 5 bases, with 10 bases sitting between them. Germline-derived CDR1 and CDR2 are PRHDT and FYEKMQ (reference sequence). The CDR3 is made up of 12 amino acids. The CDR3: CASSPLINEQYF. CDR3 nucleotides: TGTGCCAGCAGCCCCCTTATTAACGAGCAGTACTTC.

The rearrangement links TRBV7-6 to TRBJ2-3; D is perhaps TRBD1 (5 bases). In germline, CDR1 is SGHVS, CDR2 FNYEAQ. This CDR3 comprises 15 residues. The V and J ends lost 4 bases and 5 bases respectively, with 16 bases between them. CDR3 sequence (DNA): TGTGCCAGCAGCTCGGGTAGCAGGGAACAAGATACGCAGTATTTT. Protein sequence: CASSSGSREQDTQYF.

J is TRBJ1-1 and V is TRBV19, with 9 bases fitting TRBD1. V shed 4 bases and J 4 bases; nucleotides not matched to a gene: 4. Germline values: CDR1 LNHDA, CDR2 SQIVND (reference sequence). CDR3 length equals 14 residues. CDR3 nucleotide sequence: TGTGCCAGTAGTACCACAGGGGGCGTCACTGAAGCTTTCTTT. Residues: CASSTTGGVTEAFF.

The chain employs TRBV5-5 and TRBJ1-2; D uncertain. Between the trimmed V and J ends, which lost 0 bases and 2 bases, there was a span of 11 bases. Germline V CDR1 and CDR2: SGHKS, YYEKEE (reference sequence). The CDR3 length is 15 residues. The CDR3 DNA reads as TGTGCCAGCAGCTTGGCCCCCGGGCCAAACTATGGCTACACCTTC. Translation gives CASSLAPGPNYGYTF.

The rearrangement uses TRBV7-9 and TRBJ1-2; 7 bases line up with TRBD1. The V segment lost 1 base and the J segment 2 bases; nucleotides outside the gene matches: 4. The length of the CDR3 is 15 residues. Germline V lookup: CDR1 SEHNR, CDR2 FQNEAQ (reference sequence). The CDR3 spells CASSLVQGTNYGYTF. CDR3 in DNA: TGTGCCAGCAGCTTAGTACAGGGGACGAACTATGGCTACACCTTC. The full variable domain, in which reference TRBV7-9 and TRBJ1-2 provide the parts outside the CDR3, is DTGVSQNPRHKITKRGQNVTFRCDPISEHNRLYWYRQTLGQGPEFLTYFQNEAQLEKSRLLSDRFSAERPKGSFSTLEIQRTEQGDSAMYLCASSLVQGTNYGYTFGSGTRLTVV.

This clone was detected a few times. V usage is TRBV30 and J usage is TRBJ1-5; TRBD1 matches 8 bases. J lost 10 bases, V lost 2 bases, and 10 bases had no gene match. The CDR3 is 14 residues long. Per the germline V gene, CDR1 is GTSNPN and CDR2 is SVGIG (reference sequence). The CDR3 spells CAWSSTGGRQPQHF. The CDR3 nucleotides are TGTGCCTGGAGTTCAACAGGGGGGCGGCAACCCCAGCATTTT.

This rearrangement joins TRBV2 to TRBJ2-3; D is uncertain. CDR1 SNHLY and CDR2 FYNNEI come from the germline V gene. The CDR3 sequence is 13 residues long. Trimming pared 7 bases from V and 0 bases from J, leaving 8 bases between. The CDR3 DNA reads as TGTGCCAGCACTCTGACTAGCACAGATACGCAGTATTTT. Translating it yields CASTLTSTDTQYF.